Listed here are 16 T cell receptor beta chains from one sample, sequenced in a study of CD4 T cells in relation to SARS-CoV-2 and coronaviruses. Unexposed donor CD4+ T cells date from 2011-2018, before the COVID-19 pandemic. The assay was immunoSEQ multiplex PCR, and TCRdb's table has in-frame clones only and misses some. The data hold about 64,000 clones, with about 94% observed a single time. The sequenced material came from naive CD4+ T cells from PBMCs. Noted subset: naive CD4+ T cells isolated by negative enrichment. These TCRs come from a human donor in good health.

This clone was detected once. The chain couples TRBV9 to TRBJ2-3; 10 nucleotides line up with TRBD1. CDR1 is SGDLS, CDR2 YYNGEE, per germline. V shed 3 bases, J shed 6 bases, and the junction held 4 bases outside the gene matches. The CDR3 is 14 residues long. CDR3 sequence: CASSGQGAVDTQYF. For the CDR3, the DNA is TGTGCCAGCAGCGGACAGGGGGCAGTGGATACGCAGTATTTT. Looking up the rest from reference TRBV9 and TRBJ2-3 gives the full variable domain: DSGVTQTPKHLITATGQRVTLRCSPRSGDLSVYWYQQSLDQGLQFLIQYYNGEERAKGNILERFSAQQFPDLHSELNLSSLELGDSALYFCASSGQGAVDTQYFGPGTRLTVL.

V usage is TRBV19 and J usage is TRBJ1-4; D is undetermined. The CDR3 runs 12 residues. V was cut by 5 bases and J by 8 bases, with 9 bases left in between. Germline lookup yields CDR1 LNHDA and CDR2 SQIVND (reference sequence). The CDR3 spells CASSQSGEKLFF. DNA of the CDR3: TGTGCCAGTAGTCAGTCGGGCGAAAAACTGTTTTTT. Combining the CDR3 with reference TRBV19 and TRBJ1-4 gives the whole variable domain DGGITQSPKYLFRKEGQNVTLSCEQNLNHDAMYWYRQDPGQGLRLIYYSQIVNDFQKGDIAEGYSVSREKKESFPLTVTSAQKNPTAFYLCASSQSGEKLFFGSGTQLSVL.

The chain couples TRBV7-3 to TRBJ2-1; D unclear. Trimming took off 2 bases at V and 11 bases at J, with 10 bases between the two ends. Germline V gene data show CDR1 as SGHTA and CDR2 as FQGTGA. CDR3 length: 12 amino acids. The CDR3 is CASSLLGTQQFF. The CDR3 region has the DNA TGTGCCAGCAGCTTACTCGGAACACAGCAGTTCTTC.

The chain carries TRBV19 and TRBJ2-7; 8 nucleotides align to TRBD2. CDR3 length: 16 amino acids. The V and J ends lost 5 bases and 4 bases, in that order; junction bases with no gene match: 13. The germline V gene encodes CDR1 LNHDA and CDR2 SQIVND (reference sequence). In nucleotides, the CDR3 is TGTGCCAGTAGTGCAAAATCCGGGACTAGACCGTACGAGCAGTACTTC. Translated: CASSAKSGTRPYEQYF.

The V and J genes are TRBV7-2 and TRBJ1-4; a weak D match, TRBD1 (6 bases). Trimming took off 2 bases at V and 8 bases at J, with 12 bases between the two ends. The V gene's germline CDR1 is SGHTA and CDR2 FQGNSA. CDR3 length: 14 amino acids. The CDR3 bases are TGTGCCAGCAGCTTAACGGGGGCGCAGGAAAAACTGTTTTTT. This gives the protein CASSLTGAQEKLFF.

The genes are TRBV6-5 and TRBJ2-3; D may be TRBD2 (6 bases). Trimming removed 6 bases from V and 0 bases from J, with 13 bases in between. The germline gives CDR1 MNHEY, CDR2 SVGAGI. The CDR3 covers 15 residues. The CDR3 nucleotides read TGTGCCAGCAGCTTAGCGGAACCTAGCACAGATACGCAGTATTTT. It specifies CASSLAEPSTDTQYF.

The gene calls are TRBV5-1 and TRBJ2-5; D might be TRBD2 (7 bases). The V gene's germline CDR1 is SGHRS and CDR2 YFSETQ. Trimming left V 4 bases short and J 1 base short, with 17 bases between. This CDR3 region has 16 residues. The CDR3 DNA reads as TGCGCCAGCAGCGGGGGGGCAGGGGCCATCCAAGAGACCCAGTACTTC. Translating gives CASSGGAGAIQETQYF. Based on the CDR3 plus reference TRBV5-1 and TRBJ2-5, the full variable domain is KAGVTQTPRYLIKTRGQQVTLSCSPISGHRSVSWYQQTPGQGLQFLFEYFSETQRNKGNFPGRFSGRQFSNSRSEMNVSTLELGDSALYLCASSGGAGAIQETQYFGPGTRLLVL.

This chain connects TRBV28 to TRBJ2-7; D not certain. Germline V lookup: CDR1 MDHEN, CDR2 SYDVKM. The germline V and J ends were trimmed by 6 bases and 2 bases, with 14 bases remaining between them. The CDR3 has 14 amino acids. CDR3 residues: CASSGPTLPYEQYF. The CDR3, as DNA: TGTGCCAGCAGCGGACCGACACTGCCCTACGAGCAGTACTTC. Full variable domain (outside the CDR3, taken from reference TRBV28 and TRBJ2-7): DVKVTQSSRYLVKRTGEKVFLECVQDMDHENMFWYRQDPGLGLRLIYFSYDVKMKEKGDIPEGYSVSREKKERFSLILESASTNQTSMYLCASSGPTLPYEQYFGPGTRLTVT.

This clone was recorded a few times. The V call is TRBV7-2, the J call TRBJ1-5, with D perhaps matching TRBD1 (5 bases). Trimming removed 3 bases from V and 6 bases from J, with 15 bases in between. The germline CDR1 and CDR2 sequences are SGHTA and FQGNSA. This CDR3 region has 15 residues. CDR3 sequence (DNA): TGTGCCAGCAGCTTGACCGCAACCGGGACTCAGCCCCAGCATTTT. Protein: CASSLTATGTQPQHF.

This chain joins TRBV5-1 and TRBJ2-5, with TRBD2 matching 8 bases. Germline V gene lookup returns CDR1 SGHRS and CDR2 YFSETQ. Unmatched junction bases numbered 3, after V lost 0 bases and J lost 2 bases. This CDR3 spans 15 amino acids. In nucleotides, the CDR3 is TGCGCCAGCAGCTTGGGAAGCGGGAGACAAGAGACCCAGTACTTC. Its protein product is CASSLGSGRQETQYF.

The genes are TRBV19 and TRBJ1-2, with 7 bases lining up with TRBD1. This CDR3 has 14 amino acids. Losses at the gene ends were 6 bases for V and 8 bases for J; bases not matched to a gene: 12. Germline loops: CDR1 LNHDA, CDR2 SQIVND (reference sequence). The CDR3 sequence: CASRPPGTVVGYTF. The DNA of the CDR3 is TGTGCCAGTAGGCCACCGGGGACAGTCGTCGGCTACACCTTC.

Only one count was recorded for this clone. V and J are TRBV9 and TRBJ2-2; D is ambiguous. Per the germline V gene, CDR1 is SGDLS and CDR2 is YYNGEE. Trimming removed 0 bases from V and 8 bases from J, with 5 bases in between. The CDR3 is 12 residues long. The CDR3 DNA is TGTGCCAGCAGCGTAGGTGTTGGGGAGCTGTTTTTT. Translation: CASSVGVGELFF.

The chain couples TRBV30 to TRBJ2-4; TRBD2 matches 9 bases. The CDR3 contains 16 residues. J gave up 7 bases and V 2 bases, and 12 bases lay outside the gene matches. From germline, CDR1 is GTSNPN and CDR2 SVGIG (reference sequence). CDR3 nucleotides: TGTGCCTGGAGTCCCCCAGTTATAGCGGGAGAGAACATTCAGTACTTC. Protein product: CAWSPPVIAGENIQYF.

The J gene is TRBJ1-1, the V gene TRBV5-5, with D possibly TRBD1 on 5 matching bases. The CDR3 has 15 residues. Trimming shortened V by 6 bases and J by 5 bases, and 20 bases separated the two germline ends. Germline values: CDR1 SGHKS, CDR2 YYEKEE (reference sequence). CDR3 nucleotides: TGTGCCAGCACCATCCGGTGGGAGGGGAGTACTGAAGCTTTCTTT. It codes for CASTIRWEGSTEAFF. The whole variable domain, filled in from reference TRBV5-5 and TRBJ1-1, reads DAGVTQSPTHLIKTRGQQVTLRCSPISGHKSVSWYQQVLGQGPQFIFQYYEKEERGRGNFPDRFSARQFPNYSSELNVNALLLGDSALYLCASTIRWEGSTEAFFGQGTRLTVV.

The V call is TRBV7-9, the J call TRBJ2-2; TRBD2 matches 12 bases. This CDR3 spans 17 amino acids. From germline, CDR1 is SEHNR and CDR2 FQNEAQ (reference sequence). J lost 6 bases, V lost 3 bases, and 8 bases had no gene match. The CDR3 coding sequence is TGTGCCAGCAGCTTCGTACTAGCGGGAGGTCACGCCGGGGAGCTGTTTTTT. Its translation: CASSFVLAGGHAGELFF.

V gene TRBV7-2 combines with J gene TRBJ1-3; a weak D match, TRBD1 (5 bases). The CDR3 contains 15 residues. V lost 5 bases to trimming and J lost 4 bases, with 15 bases between them. Looked up from germline, CDR1 is SGHTA and CDR2 is FQGNSA. CDR3: CASSLDEGFGNTIYF. Written as DNA, the CDR3 is TGTGCCAGCAGCCTCGACGAGGGGTTCGGAAACACCATATATTTT.